The sequence of this T cell receptor (beta chain) was determined in a study of naive and memory T cell subsets. The beta constant-region primer was an equimolar mix of two oligonucleotides covering TRBC1 and TRBC2. Four rounds of PCR amplified the ligated cDNA using nested alpha and beta constant-region primers plus SP2. Ligation attached a single-stranded oligonucleotide with a 12-nucleotide UMI and the SP2 primer to the cDNA 3' end. A single record per CDR3 protein comes from TCRdb applying MiXCR to the UMI-ligation and nested PCR reads. Here the sample spans around 160,000 distinct CDR3 sequences, approximately 22% being singletons. With regard to this clonotype: Its antigen is not known.

General observations from the study: From naive to CM, EM and EMRA, diversity decreased and Gini increased. Each distinct alpha or beta sequence counts as one clonotype. Naive repertoires, especially CD8, held a few larger clonotypes, possibly memory cells re-expressing CD45RA.

Trimming stripped 5 bases from V and 5 bases from J, with 16 bases between. CDR3 length: 15 residues. The V gene's germline CDR1 is DFQATT and CDR2 SNEGSKA (reference sequence). Sample: naive CD4+ T cells from blood. The sequence was collected from a human donor in good health. The genes are TRBV20-1 and TRBJ1-6, with no clear D. In nucleotides, the CDR3 is TGCAGTGCTTCACCGGCAGGTTCGGATAATTCACCCCTCCACTTT. This translates into CSASPAGSDNSPLHF.